This T cell receptor (beta chain) is from a study of T cell responses to AZD1222 COVID-19 vaccine. Points from the study as a whole: Variant regions that are unmutated are reportedly the target of nearly half of spike-specific TCRs. Among those given AZD1222, only 5 to 7 were seropositive at baseline. The sample set comprised mostly white British donors with more females, and clonal diversity was possibly underestimated. A rise in Spike-specific TCR breadth and depth followed two AZD1222 doses.

Trimming shortened V by 1 base and J by 5 bases, and 1 base separated the two germline ends. The CDR3 is made up of 11 amino acids. Per the germline V gene, CDR1 is LNHNV and CDR2 is YYDKDF (reference sequence). This clone was observed once. Its antigen is still unknown. This table comes from immunoSEQ multiplex PCR, and its TCRdb copy is limited to in-frame clones, with some not included. The repertoire holds roughly 270,000 clones, with 94% as singletons. This rearrangement joins TRBV15 to TRBJ2-3; D unclear. Sample: peripheral blood, taken 28 days after the second AZD1222 dose. This sequence was found in an adult who received the AZD1222 COVID-19 vaccine. The CDR3 DNA sequence: TGTGCCACCAGCAGAGGAGATACGCAGTATTTT. Translating gives CATSRGDTQYF.